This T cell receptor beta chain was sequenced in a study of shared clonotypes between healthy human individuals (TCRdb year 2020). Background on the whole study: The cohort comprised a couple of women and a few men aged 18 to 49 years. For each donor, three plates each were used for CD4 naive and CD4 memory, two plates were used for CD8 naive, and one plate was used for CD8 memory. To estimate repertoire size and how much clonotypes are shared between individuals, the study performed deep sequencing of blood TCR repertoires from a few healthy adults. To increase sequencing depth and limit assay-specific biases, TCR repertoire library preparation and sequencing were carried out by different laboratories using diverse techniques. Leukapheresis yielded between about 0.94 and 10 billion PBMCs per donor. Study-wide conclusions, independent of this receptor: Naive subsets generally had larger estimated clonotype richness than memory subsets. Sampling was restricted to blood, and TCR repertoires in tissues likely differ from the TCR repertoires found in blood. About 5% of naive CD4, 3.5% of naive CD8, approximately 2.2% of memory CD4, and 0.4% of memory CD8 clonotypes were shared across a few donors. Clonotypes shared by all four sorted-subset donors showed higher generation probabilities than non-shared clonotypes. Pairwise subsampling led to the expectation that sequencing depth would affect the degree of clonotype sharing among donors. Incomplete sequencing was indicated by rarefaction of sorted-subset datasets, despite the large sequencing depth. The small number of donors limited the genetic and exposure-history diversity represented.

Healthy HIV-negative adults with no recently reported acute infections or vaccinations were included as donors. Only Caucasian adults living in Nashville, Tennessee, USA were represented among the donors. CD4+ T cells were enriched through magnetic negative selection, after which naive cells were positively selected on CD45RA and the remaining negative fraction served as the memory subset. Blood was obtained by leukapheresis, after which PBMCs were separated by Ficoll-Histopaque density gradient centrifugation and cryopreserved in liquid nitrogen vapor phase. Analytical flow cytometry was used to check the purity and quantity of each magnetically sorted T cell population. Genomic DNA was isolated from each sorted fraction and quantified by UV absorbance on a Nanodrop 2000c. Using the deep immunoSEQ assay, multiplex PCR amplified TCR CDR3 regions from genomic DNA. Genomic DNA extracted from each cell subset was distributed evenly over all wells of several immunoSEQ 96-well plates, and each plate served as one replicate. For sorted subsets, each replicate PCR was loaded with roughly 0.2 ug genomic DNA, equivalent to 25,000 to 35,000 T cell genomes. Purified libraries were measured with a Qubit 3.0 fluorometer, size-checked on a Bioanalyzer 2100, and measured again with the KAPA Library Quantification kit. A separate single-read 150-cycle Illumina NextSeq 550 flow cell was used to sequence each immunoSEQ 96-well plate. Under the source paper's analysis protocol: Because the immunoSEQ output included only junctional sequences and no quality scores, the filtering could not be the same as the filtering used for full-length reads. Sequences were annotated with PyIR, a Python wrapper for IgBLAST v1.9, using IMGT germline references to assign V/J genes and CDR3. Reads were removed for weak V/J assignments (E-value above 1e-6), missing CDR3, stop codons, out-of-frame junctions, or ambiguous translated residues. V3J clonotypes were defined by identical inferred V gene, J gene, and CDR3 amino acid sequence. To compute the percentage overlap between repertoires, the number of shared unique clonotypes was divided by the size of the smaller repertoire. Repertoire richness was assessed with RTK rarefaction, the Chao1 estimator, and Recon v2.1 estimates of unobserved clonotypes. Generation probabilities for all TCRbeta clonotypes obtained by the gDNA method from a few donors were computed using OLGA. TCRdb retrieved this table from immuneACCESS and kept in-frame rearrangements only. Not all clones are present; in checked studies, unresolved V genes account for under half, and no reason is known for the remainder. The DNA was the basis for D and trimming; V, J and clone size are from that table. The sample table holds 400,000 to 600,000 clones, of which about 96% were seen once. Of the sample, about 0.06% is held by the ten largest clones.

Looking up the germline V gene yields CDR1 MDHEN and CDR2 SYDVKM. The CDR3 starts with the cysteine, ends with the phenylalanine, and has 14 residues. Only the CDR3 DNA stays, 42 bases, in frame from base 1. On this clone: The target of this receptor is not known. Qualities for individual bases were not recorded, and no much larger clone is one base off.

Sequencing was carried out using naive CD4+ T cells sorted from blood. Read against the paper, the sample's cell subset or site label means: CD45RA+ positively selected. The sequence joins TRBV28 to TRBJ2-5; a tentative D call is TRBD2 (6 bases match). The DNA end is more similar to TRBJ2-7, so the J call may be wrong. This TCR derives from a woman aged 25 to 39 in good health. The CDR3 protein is CASSPGGAPYEQYF. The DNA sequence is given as TGTGCCAGCAGTCCGGGCGGGGCCCCCTACGAGCAGTACTTC.